The rows below give T cell receptor beta chains drawn from one sample of a study of early T cells in non-severe SARS-CoV-2 infection. MiXCR, applied by TCRdb to the 5' RACE reads, yields one record per CDR3 protein. This table has about 25,000 distinct CDR3 sequences, about 4.5% appearing once. The sequenced material came from whole blood. The source is an adult who was a healthcare worker with PCR-confirmed SARS-CoV-2 infection or an uninfected control (not recorded which). CDR3s include the opening cysteine and the closing phenylalanine or tryptophan. The D gene is left open where the match is weak. Clone sizes are given selectively: once, few, many, or a class where the clone is expanded.

CDR3 DNA,CDR3 protein,clone size,V gene,D gene,J gene
TGTGCCAGCAGCCCACTCCCCGGGACAGGGTTCTACGAGCAGTACTTC,CASSPLPGTGFYEQYF,many,TRBV3-1,TRBD1,TRBJ2-7
TGTGCCAGCAGTTCCACCTTTACCTACGAGCAGTACTTC,CASSSTFTYEQYF,many,TRBV28,NA,TRBJ2-7
TGTGCCAGCAGCCAAGGAGAAATCTACGAGCAGTACTTC,CASSQGEIYEQYF,many,TRBV14,NA,TRBJ2-7
TGTGCCAGCAGCCAAGACTCTTACGAGCAGTACTTC,CASSQDSYEQYF,many,TRBV14,NA,TRBJ2-7
TGTGCCAGCAGCGCCGATCTCCAAGAGACCCAGTACTTC,CASSADLQETQYF,many,TRBV9,NA,TRBJ2-5
TGTGCCAGTAGTATCCGACGGCGAGAAAAACTGTTTTTT,CASSIRRREKLFF,many,TRBV19,NA,TRBJ1-4
TGTGCCAGCAGCTTGGGAATGGGGGGAGAGACCCAGTACTTC,CASSLGMGGETQYF,many,TRBV7-8,NA,TRBJ2-5
TGCGCCAGCAGCCTTACGGGGACTGCTGACTCTGGAAACACCATATATTTT,CASSLTGTADSGNTIYF,few,TRBV4-1,NA,TRBJ1-3
TGTGCCAGCAGCCTCGGGACTAGCGGGAGTCTGGATACGCAGTATTTT,CASSLGTSGSLDTQYF,many,TRBV5-4,TRBD2,TRBJ2-3
TGTGCCAGCAGCCCCGTCGTGCGCAATGAGCAGTTCTTC,CASSPVVRNEQFF,many,TRBV11-2,NA,TRBJ2-1
TGCAGTGCTAGGAGGGGGGTCGGGCAGTTCTTC,CSARRGVGQFF,many,TRBV20-1,NA,TRBJ2-1
TGTGCCAGCACCCCGAAGGCCAGTTACGAGCAGTACTTC,CASTPKASYEQYF,many,TRBV11-2,NA,TRBJ2-7
TGCAGTGCCCTCCATGACGGACAGGGGTGGGCTGAAGCTTTCTTT,CSALHDGQGWAEAFF,many,TRBV20-1,TRBD1,TRBJ1-1
TGTGCCAGCAGCTTACTAGCGGACTCCTACGAGCAGTACTTC,CASSLLADSYEQYF,few,TRBV7-6,TRBD2,TRBJ2-7
TGCGCCAGCAGCCAAGACAGGGGGGCGCCCCAGCATTTT,CASSQDRGAPQHF,many,TRBV4-1,TRBD1,TRBJ1-5
TGTGCCAGCAGCTTAGGGGGTGCAACTAATGAAAAACTGTTTTTT,CASSLGGATNEKLFF,many,TRBV11-2,NA,TRBJ1-4
TGCAGTGCAAGCGACGGAGACGCTACAGATACGCAGTATTTT,CSASDGDATDTQYF,many,TRBV20-1,NA,TRBJ2-3
TGTGCCAGCAGCTACCAGCAGCAAGATGAGCAGTTCTTC,CASSYQQQDEQFF,many,TRBV11-1,NA,TRBJ2-1
TGTGCTAGCAGCTTATTTGCAGGGGCAAACACCGGGGAGCTGTTTTTT,CASSLFAGANTGELFF,NA,TRBV7-7,NA,TRBJ2-2
TGTGCCAGCAGTTTAAACAGTTTGAGCAATTCACCCCTCCACTTT,CASSLNSLSNSPLHF,many,TRBV27,NA,TRBJ1-6
TGTGCCAGCAGGGCGCAGGGGAACACAGATACGCAGTATTTT,CASRAQGNTDTQYF,many,TRBV6-6,NA,TRBJ2-3
TGCGCCAGCACTCTCGAGCCCTACAGGGGCTTGTCCTACAATGAGCAGTTCTTC,CASTLEPYRGLSYNEQFF,many,TRBV4-3,TRBD1,TRBJ2-1